The rows below give T cell receptor beta chains drawn from one sample of a study of T and B cells in COVID-19 patients. TCRdb itself ran the multiplex PCR reads through MiXCR, one entry per CDR3 protein. This table holds about 15,000 distinct CDR3 sequences, about 26% found once. The material sequenced was blood. The receptors derive from a human donor who had recovered from COVID-19. The CDR3 runs from the conserved cysteine through the conserved F or W. Each record gives: V gene, CDR3 length, D gene, clone size, J gene, CDR3 DNA, CDR3 protein. The D gene is left open where the match is weak. Part of the rows lack a size; the others show once, few, many or a class for expanded clones.

TRBV29-1	13	TRBD1	medium-sized	TRBJ2-5	TGCAGCGTCGGGTACAGGGGGAGAGAGACCCAGTACTTC	CSVGYRGRETQYF
TRBV6-1	15	TRBD2	medium-sized	TRBJ2-2	TGTGCCAGCATCGGCGGGAGGGCGGTCCCCGGGGAGCTGTTTTTT	CASIGGRAVPGELFF
TRBV7-4	17	TRBD2	NA	TRBJ2-1	TGTGCCACCCGACGGGGCGGGAGGATTCTGGGAACGAATGAGCAGTTCTTC	CATRRGGRILGTNEQFF
TRBV7-9	16	TRBD2	NA	TRBJ2-3	TGTGCCAGCAGCTTAGTTACTAGCGGGAGTACAGATACGCAGTATTTT	CASSLVTSGSTDTQYF
TRBV6-5	15	NA	NA	TRBJ1-1	TGTGCCAGCAGCCGTAATTTCCAAATTGGCACTGAAGCTTTCTTT	CASSRNFQIGTEAFF
TRBV6-2/TRBV6-3	14	NA	NA	TRBJ2-7	TGTGCCAGCAGCGGGACGGCTACCTCCTACGAGCAGTACTTC	CASSGTATSYEQYF
TRBV27	14	NA	NA	TRBJ2-7	TGTGCCAGCAGTCCCCCAGGAAGGGCTTACGAGCAGTACTTC	CASSPPGRAYEQYF
TRBV6-2/TRBV6-3	15	NA	NA	TRBJ1-5	TGTGCCAGCAGTTACTTTGGCCGAGACAATCAGCCCCAGCATTTT	CASSYFGRDNQPQHF
TRBV27	14	TRBD1	NA	TRBJ2-7	TGTGCCAGCAGTTTCTCAGGGGGTCCCTACGAGCAGTACTTC	CASSFSGGPYEQYF
TRBV11-3	12	TRBD1	NA	TRBJ2-7	TGTGCCACCGCCAGGGGGCCCTACGAGCAGTACTTC	CATARGPYEQYF
TRBV11-3	12	NA	NA	TRBJ2-3	TGTGCCAGCAGCTCAGGGGCAGATACGCAGTATTTT	CASSSGADTQYF
TRBV27	17	TRBD2	few	TRBJ2-2	TGTGCCAGCAGTTTATCGCCGGGGAGGGCAAACACCGGGGAGCTGTTTTTT	CASSLSPGRANTGELFF
TRBV5-4	15	NA	NA	TRBJ2-3	TGTGCCAGCAGCTTAGGCTCCCCTGGTACAGATACGCAGTATTTT	CASSLGSPGTDTQYF
TRBV20-1	15	NA	NA	TRBJ1-1	TGCAATGCCAGTTGGGAGGGACATCAGTCCACTGAAGCTTTCTTT	CNASWEGHQSTEAFF
TRBV27	16	NA	few	TRBJ2-3	TGTGCCAGCAGTTTATTGGGGGGAAACGGTGCGGATACGCAGTATTTT	CASSLLGGNGADTQYF
TRBV6-6	15	NA	medium-sized	TRBJ2-5	TGTGCCAGCAGTTACGCGACAGTGGGCCGAGAGACCCAGTACTTC	CASSYATVGRETQYF
TRBV27	18	TRBD2	medium-sized	TRBJ2-7	TGTGCCAGCAGCCCTACCTCGGGACTAGCTGCGAGCTCCTACGAGCAGTACTTC	CASSPTSGLAASSYEQYF
TRBV19	14	NA	medium-sized	TRBJ2-2	TGTGCCAGTAGTTTCCTGGATGAGACCGGGGAGCTGTTTTTT	CASSFLDETGELFF
TRBV18	15	TRBD2	medium-sized	TRBJ2-5	TGTGCCAGCTCAGTCCGACTAGCGGTCCAAGAGACCCAGTACTTC	CASSVRLAVQETQYF
TRBV14	17	TRBD1	few	TRBJ1-6	TGTGCCAGCAGCCAAGGATTCTTAGCGGACAGGGCTGCCACCCTCCACTTT	CASSQGFLADRAATLHF
TRBV13	17	TRBD1	NA	TRBJ1-2	TGTGCCAGCAGCCCCCGGGGCAGGGGGCGAGGCGGCTATGGCTACACCTTC	CASSPRGRGRGGYGYTF
TRBV5-4	13	NA	few	TRBJ1-3	TGTGCCAGCGGTAATAATTACGGAAACACCATATATTTT	CASGNNYGNTIYF
TRBV20-1	10	NA	NA	TRBJ2-5	TGCAGTGCTAGAGCAGAGACCCAGTACTTC	CSARAETQYF
TRBV5-1	17	NA	NA	TRBJ1-1	TGCGCCAGCAGCTTGTGGGGGGCGGGGACCGACGACACTGAAGCTTTCTTT	CASSLWGAGTDDTEAFF
TRBV19	15	NA	few	TRBJ1-5	TGTGCCAGTAGTATATTTTTAGGGGCGAATCAGCCCCAGCATTTT	CASSIFLGANQPQHF
TRBV30	14	TRBD1	NA	TRBJ1-6	TGTGCCTGGAGTGCCAGTCAGGGGGGATCACCCCTCCACTTT	CAWSASQGGSPLHF
TRBV11-3	18	TRBD2	medium-sized	TRBJ2-3	TGTGCCAGCAGCTTAAGGACTAGCGGGGGGGCTAGCACAGATACGCAGTATTTT	CASSLRTSGGASTDTQYF
TRBV11-2	15	NA	NA	TRBJ2-1	TGTGCCAGCAGCACAGACGGGGGAGTAAAAGGTGAGCAGTTCTTC	CASSTDGGVKGEQFF
TRBV6-5	15	TRBD1	NA	TRBJ1-2	TGTGCCAGCAGTAACCACAGGGGGCCCGGCTATGGCTACACCTTC	CASSNHRGPGYGYTF
TRBV5-6	13	TRBD2	once	TRBJ2-1	TGTGCCAGCAGCCAGACCGGGGGGGGTGAGCAGTTCTTC	CASSQTGGGEQFF
TRBV4-3	17	TRBD1	NA	TRBJ1-2	TGCGCCAGCAGCCAAGAAGCCGTGGCAGGGGGCGGGAGTGGCTACACCTTC	CASSQEAVAGGGSGYTF
TRBV5-6	14	NA	few	TRBJ2-7	TGTGCCAGCAGCTTTCTTTTGAGGGAGTGGGAGCAGTACTTC	CASSFLLREWEQYF
TRBV27	17	TRBD1	medium-sized	TRBJ2-5	TGTGCCAGCAGTCCCCGTCCGGACAGGGTCAACCAAGAGACCCAGTACTTC	CASSPRPDRVNQETQYF
TRBV30	14	NA	many	TRBJ2-1	TGTGCCTGGAGTCGCCCAATCTCCTACAATGAGCAGTTCTTC	CAWSRPISYNEQFF
TRBV7-2	15	TRBD2	NA	TRBJ2-3	TGTGCCAGCAGCTTTGGGGGAGGGCCGGGAGATACGCAGTATTTT	CASSFGGGPGDTQYF
TRBV10-1	14	TRBD1	NA	TRBJ2-1	TGCGCCAGCAGTAACCGGGACAGCTACAATGAGCAGTTCTTC	CASSNRDSYNEQFF
TRBV29-1	12	NA	medium-sized	TRBJ2-3	TGCAGCGTTGCACGGCAAGCAGATACGCAGTATTTT	CSVARQADTQYF
TRBV19	12	NA	medium-sized	TRBJ1-2	TGTGCCAGTAGTATCCCCAGCTATGGCTACACCTTC	CASSIPSYGYTF
TRBV5-1	14	NA	NA	TRBJ2-3	TGCGCCAGCAGCTTGGGAGCAGGTTGGGATACGCAGTATTTT	CASSLGAGWDTQYF
TRBV6-2/TRBV6-3	13	NA	few	TRBJ2-3	TGTGCCAGCAGTTACGGGACATATCAAACGCAGTATTTT	CASSYGTYQTQYF
TRBV14	18	NA	NA	TRBJ2-3	TGTGCCAGCAGAGCCCGGAGGATCCCATTCCCTAGCACAGATACGCAGTATTTT	CASRARRIPFPSTDTQYF
TRBV27	13	NA	few	TRBJ2-5	TGTGCCAGCAGTTTGGGGGCCGAAGAGACCCAGTACTTC	CASSLGAEETQYF
TRBV13	16	NA	few	TRBJ1-1	TGTGCCAGCAGCCCCGGGGGCAGGGTCAGTAACACTGAAGCTTTCTTT	CASSPGGRVSNTEAFF
TRBV10-3	12	NA	many	TRBJ2-7	TGTGCCATCAGTGAGTGGAGCGTAGAGCAGTACTTC	CAISEWSVEQYF
TRBV27	13	NA	medium-sized	TRBJ2-1	TGTGCCAGCAGCCCACAGCGCCGCGGTGAGCAGTTCTTC	CASSPQRRGEQFF
TRBV30	16	TRBD2	NA	TRBJ2-1	TGTGCCTGGAGAGAGACTAGCGGGGGTTCCTACAATGAGCAGTTCTTC	CAWRETSGGSYNEQFF
TRBV11-3	20	TRBD2	NA	TRBJ2-2	TGTGCCAGCAGCTTGGGGCTTTTCGGGAGGGCCTCGGGGAACACCGGGGAGCTGTTTTTT	CASSLGLFGRASGNTGELFF
TRBV7-2	14	TRBD2	NA	TRBJ2-7	TGTGCCAGCAGCTACCTAGCGGGTTCCTACGAGCAGTACTTC	CASSYLAGSYEQYF
TRBV6-5	13	NA	few	TRBJ1-6	TGTGCCAGCAGGGACATAGGGAATTCACCCCTCCACTTT	CASRDIGNSPLHF
TRBV19	16	TRBD1	few	TRBJ1-4	TGTGCCAGCACCAATCGACAGGGAGCAACTAATGAAAAACTGTTTTTT	CASTNRQGATNEKLFF
TRBV6-2/TRBV6-3	18	NA	few	TRBJ2-2	TGTGCCAGCAGTTACTGGTCCGGCCCCAGATCAAACACCGGGGAGCTGTTTTTT	CASSYWSGPRSNTGELFF